Detailed here is one T cell receptor (beta chain). This specimen belongs to a study of blood T cell repertoires in COVID-19. The overall study: T cells, B-cell-depleted T cells, or PBMCs provided the cDNA or gDNA that served as material.

In the original analysis: Estimation of nucleated cell counts was performed using reference gene primer amplification. Repertoires were generated with immunoSEQ multiplex PCR, while TCRdb's copy carries only in-frame clones and drops some. D and trimming come from the DNA, and the V and J calls and clone size come from that table. The sample has roughly 130,000 clones; roughly 80% are singletons. Germline CDR1 SGHNT, CDR2 YYREEE (reference sequence). The CDR3 runs 15 residues. V gave up 4 bases and J gave up 0 bases, with 14 bases separating them. The J gene is TRBJ2-7, the V gene TRBV5-4; perhaps TRBD1 as D (6 bases). Sequencing was performed on peripheral blood. This clonotype was obtained from a woman aged 80 or over with acute or convalescent COVID-19. Written as DNA, the CDR3 is TGTGCCAGCAGCCAATGGCCGGGACACTCCTACGAGCAGTACTTC. It encodes CASSQWPGHSYEQYF.